The clone carrying this T cell receptor beta chain was recorded at least ten times. The antigen is undetermined. The CDR3 runs to 16 residues. The V gene end was trimmed by 5 bases and the J gene end by 2 bases; junction bases not matched to a gene: 11. Germline V lookup: CDR1 LGHDT, CDR2 YNNKEL (reference sequence). This specimen belongs to a study of blood T cells in healthy people across ages. Overall study results and limits: Bulk PBMC profiling left naive and antigen-experienced comparisons inconclusive.

Together with a sample-barcoded 5' primer, a J-beta primer mix was included in a second PCR lasting about 7 to 12 cycles. With 12 random nucleotides, a template-switch adaptor tagged each individual cDNA molecule. The study obtained at least 3 million CDR3-containing paired-end reads from every sample. MiXCR, applied by TCRdb to the 5' RACE reads, yields one record per CDR3 protein. The sample includes around 900,000 distinct CDR3 sequences, more than 25% of them seen just once. The sequenced sample consisted of blood. The chain uses TRBV3-1 and TRBJ2-7, with TRBD2 matching over 8 bases. This sequence was found in a woman of 80 years or more in good health. The CDR3 region has the DNA TGTGCCAGCAGCTTTCGAGCGGGGGCCAGCCCCTACGAGCAGTACTTC. Protein: CASSFRAGASPYEQYF.